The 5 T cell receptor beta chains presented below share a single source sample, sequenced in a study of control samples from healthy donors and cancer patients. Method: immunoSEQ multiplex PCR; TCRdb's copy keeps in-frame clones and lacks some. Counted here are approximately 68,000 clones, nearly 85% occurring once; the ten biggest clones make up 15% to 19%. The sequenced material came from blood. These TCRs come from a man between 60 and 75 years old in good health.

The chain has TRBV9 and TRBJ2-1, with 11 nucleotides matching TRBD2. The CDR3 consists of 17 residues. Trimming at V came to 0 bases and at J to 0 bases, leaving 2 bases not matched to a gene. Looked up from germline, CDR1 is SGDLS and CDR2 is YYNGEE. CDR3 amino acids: CASSVGLAGSSYNEQFF. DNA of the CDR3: TGTGCCAGCAGCGTAGGACTAGCGGGGAGCTCCTACAATGAGCAGTTCTTC.

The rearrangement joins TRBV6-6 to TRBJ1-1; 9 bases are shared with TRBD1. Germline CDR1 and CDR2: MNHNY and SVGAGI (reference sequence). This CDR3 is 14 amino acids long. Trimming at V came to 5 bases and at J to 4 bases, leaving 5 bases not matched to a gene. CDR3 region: CASSHSTGGTEAFF. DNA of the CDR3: TGTGCCAGCAGTCATTCGACAGGGGGCACTGAAGCTTTCTTT.

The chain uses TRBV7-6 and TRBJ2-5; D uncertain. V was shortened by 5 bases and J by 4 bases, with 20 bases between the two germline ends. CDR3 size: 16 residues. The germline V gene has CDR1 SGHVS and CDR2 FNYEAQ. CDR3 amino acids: CASSDRISGSRETQYF. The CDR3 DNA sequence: TGTGCCAGCAGCGATCGAATTTCTGGATCTCGAGAGACCCAGTACTTC.

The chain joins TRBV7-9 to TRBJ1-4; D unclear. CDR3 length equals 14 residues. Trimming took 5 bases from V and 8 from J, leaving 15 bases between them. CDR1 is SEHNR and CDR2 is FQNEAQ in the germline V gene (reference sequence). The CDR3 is CASSAGNRGEKLFF. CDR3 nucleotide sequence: TGTGCCAGCAGCGCGGGGAACAGAGGAGAAAAACTGTTTTTT.

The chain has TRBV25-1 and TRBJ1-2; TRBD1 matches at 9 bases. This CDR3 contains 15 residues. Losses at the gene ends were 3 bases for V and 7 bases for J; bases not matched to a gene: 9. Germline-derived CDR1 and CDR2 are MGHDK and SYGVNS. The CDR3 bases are TGTGCCAGCAGTGATTGGGGGACAGGGAATATTGGCTACACCTTC. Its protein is CASSDWGTGNIGYTF.